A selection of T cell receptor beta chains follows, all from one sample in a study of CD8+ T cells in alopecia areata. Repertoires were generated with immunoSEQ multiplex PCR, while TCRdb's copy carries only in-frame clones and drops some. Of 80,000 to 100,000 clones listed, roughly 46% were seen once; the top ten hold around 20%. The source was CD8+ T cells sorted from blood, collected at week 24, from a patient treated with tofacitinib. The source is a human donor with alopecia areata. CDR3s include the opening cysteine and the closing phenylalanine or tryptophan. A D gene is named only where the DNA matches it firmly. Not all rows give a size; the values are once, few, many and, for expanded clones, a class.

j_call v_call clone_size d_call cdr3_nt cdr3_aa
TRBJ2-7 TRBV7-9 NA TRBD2 TGTGCCAGCAGCTCAAGACTAGCGGGAGGGAACGAGCAGTACTTC CASSSRLAGGNEQYF
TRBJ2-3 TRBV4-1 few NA TGCGCCAGCAGCCCAGATCGGGATACGCAGTATTTT CASSPDRDTQYF
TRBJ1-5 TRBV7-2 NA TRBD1 TGTGCCAGCAGCTTGGGGACAGGAAGACAGCCCCAGCATTTT CASSLGTGRQPQHF
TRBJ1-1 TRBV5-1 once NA TGCGCCAGCAGCCCCCCTAGGGTAGGGGACCCTGGGGGCACTGAAGCTTTCTTT CASSPPRVGDPGGTEAFF
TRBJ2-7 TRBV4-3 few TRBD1 TGCGCCAGCAGCCCCGGGACAGCGCCCGACGAGCAGTACTTC CASSPGTAPDEQYF
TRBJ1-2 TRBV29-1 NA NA TGCAGCGTTGAAAGGTCCGAGCAGGCCTATGGCTACACCTTC CSVERSEQAYGYTF
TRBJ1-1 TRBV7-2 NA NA TGTGCCAGCAGCTTAGCGCGGGGGGTCGTGAACACTGAAGCTTTCTTT CASSLARGVVNTEAFF
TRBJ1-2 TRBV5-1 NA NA TGCGCCAGCAGCTTGGGCTACGGGTATGGCTACACCTTC CASSLGYGYGYTF
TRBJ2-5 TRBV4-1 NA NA TGCGCCAGCGTACCCCTAGGGGCCCGTGAGGAGACCCAGTACTTC CASVPLGAREETQYF
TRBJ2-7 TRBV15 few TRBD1 TGTGCCACCAGCGGACAGGGGTCCTACGAGCAGTACTTC CATSGQGSYEQYF
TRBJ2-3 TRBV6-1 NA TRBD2 TGTGCCAGCAGTCGTCTAGCGGGAGCAGATACGCAGTATTTT CASSRLAGADTQYF
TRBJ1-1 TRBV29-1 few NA TGCAGCGTTGAAGAAATCGGCCTCACTGAAGCTTTCTTT CSVEEIGLTEAFF
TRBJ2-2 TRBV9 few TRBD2 TGTGCCAGCAGCTCCCAGGGTAGCGGGCCGAACACCGGGGAGCTGTTTTTT CASSSQGSGPNTGELFF
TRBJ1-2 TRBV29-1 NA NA TGCAGCGTTGTGGGGGGGACCTTTGGCTACACCTTC CSVVGGTFGYTF
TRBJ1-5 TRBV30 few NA TGTGCCTGGAGTGTGGGGCAGCCGAATCAGCCCCAGCATTTT CAWSVGQPNQPQHF
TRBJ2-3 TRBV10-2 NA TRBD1 TGCGCCAGCACGAGACAGGGTGAAGATACGCAGTATTTT CASTRQGEDTQYF
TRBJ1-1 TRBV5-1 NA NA TGCGCCAGCAGCTTTTCAGGCCAAGAAGCTTTCTTT CASSFSGQEAFF
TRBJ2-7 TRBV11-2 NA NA TGTGCCAGCAGCTTAGGGGGCGGGATCACCTACGAGCAGTACTTC CASSLGGGITYEQYF
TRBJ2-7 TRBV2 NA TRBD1 TGTGCCAGCAGTGTTTACAGGGGAGAGCAGTACTTC CASSVYRGEQYF
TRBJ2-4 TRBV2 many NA TGTGCCAGCAGTGAATCCAACGGCCACAAAAACATTCAGTACTTC CASSESNGHKNIQYF
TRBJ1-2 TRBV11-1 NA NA TGTGCCAGCAGCTTTGGGACATTTGGCTACACCTTC CASSFGTFGYTF
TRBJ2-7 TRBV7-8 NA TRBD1 TGTGCCAGCAGCTCCACCGGGACAGGGATCTACGAGCAGTACTTC CASSSTGTGIYEQYF
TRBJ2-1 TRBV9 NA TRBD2 TGTGCCAGCAGCGTGACTAGCGGGCTTTCCTACAATGAGCAGTTCTTC CASSVTSGLSYNEQFF
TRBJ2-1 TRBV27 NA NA TGTGCCAGCAGTTTAGGGTCCAATGAGCAGTTCTTC CASSLGSNEQFF
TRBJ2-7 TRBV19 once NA TGTGCCAGTAGTAAGGATCTGGGACCCTACGAGCAGTACTTC CASSKDLGPYEQYF
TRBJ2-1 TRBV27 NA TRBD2 TGTGCCAGCAGCAAACTAGCGGGAGGGCCAAATGAGCAGTTCTTC CASSKLAGGPNEQFF
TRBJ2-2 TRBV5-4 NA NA TGTGCCAGCAGCTTGCCCGGGAGGAACACCGGGGAGCTGTTTTTT CASSLPGRNTGELFF
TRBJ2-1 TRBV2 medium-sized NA TGTGCCAGCAGTTCATCAGGGGGGAATGAGCAGTTCTTC CASSSSGGNEQFF
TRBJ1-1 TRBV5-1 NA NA TGCGCCAGCAGCTTGAATAGGGGCCCGAACACTGAAGCTTTCTTT CASSLNRGPNTEAFF
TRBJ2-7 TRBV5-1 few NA TGCGCCAGCAGCTTGGCCGGGACTCTCTCCTACGAGCAGTACTTC CASSLAGTLSYEQYF
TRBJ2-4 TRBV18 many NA TGTGCCAGCTCACAGGGACTTTGGGGCAAAAACATTCAGTACTTC CASSQGLWGKNIQYF
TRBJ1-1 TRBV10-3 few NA TGTGCCATCAGTGTCCACGAGAACACTGAAGCTTTCTTT CAISVHENTEAFF
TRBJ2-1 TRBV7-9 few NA TGTGCCAGCAGCTTAGGCGGGGCCAATGAGCAGTTCTTC CASSLGGANEQFF
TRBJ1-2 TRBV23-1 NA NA TGCGCCAGCATTCCCCTTATTTCGGCGGGACTCTGGAACTATGGCTACACCTTC CASIPLISAGLWNYGYTF
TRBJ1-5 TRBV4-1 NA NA TGCGCCAGCAGCCCCCAAGGGGGAGGACTTAGCAATCAGCCCCAGCATTTT CASSPQGGGLSNQPQHF
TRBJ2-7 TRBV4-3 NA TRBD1 TGCGCCAGCAGCCAAGTGGGACAGGGTTCCTACGAGCAGTACTTC CASSQVGQGSYEQYF
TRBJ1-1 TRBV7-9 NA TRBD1 TGTGCCAGCACAGGGGGCGCTTGGACTGAAGCTTTCTTT CASTGGAWTEAFF
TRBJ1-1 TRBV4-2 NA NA TGTGCCAGCAGCCAAGTAAATGGCCTAAACACTGAAGCTTTCTTT CASSQVNGLNTEAFF
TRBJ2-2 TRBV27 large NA TGTGCCAGCAGTCTCTGGACCAGGAACGGCGCCGGGGAGCTGTTTTTT CASSLWTRNGAGELFF
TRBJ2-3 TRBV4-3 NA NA TGCGCCAGCAGCCAGGGGGCTACCACAGATACGCAGTATTTT CASSQGATTDTQYF
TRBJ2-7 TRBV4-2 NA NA TGTGCCAGCAGCCAAGTTCCCAACGATGTGTTCTCCTACGAGCAGTACTTC CASSQVPNDVFSYEQYF
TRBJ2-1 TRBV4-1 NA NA TGCGCCAGCAGCCAAGACCCCCGTGAGCAGTTCTTC CASSQDPREQFF
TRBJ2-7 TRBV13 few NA TGTGCCAGCAGCGCCGAAGGAGGCTACGAGCAGTACTTC CASSAEGGYEQYF
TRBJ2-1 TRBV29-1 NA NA TGCAGCGTTTTTGACGCTGAGCAGTTCTTC CSVFDAEQFF
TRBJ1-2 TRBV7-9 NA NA TGTGCCAGCAGCCCCGACAGAGCTAACTATGGCTACACCTTC CASSPDRANYGYTF
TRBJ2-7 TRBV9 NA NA TGTGCCAGCAGCGTAACATTTGGTAGCTCCTACGAGCAGTACTTC CASSVTFGSSYEQYF
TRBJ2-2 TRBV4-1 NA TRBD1 TGCGCCAGCAGCCCAAGGACAGGGCCCGGGGAGCTGTTTTTT CASSPRTGPGELFF
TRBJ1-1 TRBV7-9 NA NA TGTGCCAGCAGCCCGGAGGGGCGGGCGAACACTGAAGCTTTCTTT CASSPEGRANTEAFF
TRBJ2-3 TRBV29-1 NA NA TGCAGCGTTCCTGTGGAGAATACGCAGTATTTT CSVPVENTQYF
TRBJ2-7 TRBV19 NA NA TGTGCCAGTAGTCCCCCCACAGGCTCCTACGAGCAGTACTTC CASSPPTGSYEQYF
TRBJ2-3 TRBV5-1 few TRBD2 TGCGCCAGCAGCTTAACGGGAGGCCCCACAGATACGCAGTATTTT CASSLTGGPTDTQYF
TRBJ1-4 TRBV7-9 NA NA TGTGCCAGCAGCTTAGCGGACGGGGATTGGGATGAAAAACTGTTTTTT CASSLADGDWDEKLFF
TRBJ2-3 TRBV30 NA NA TGTGCCTGGAGTGCCCCTAATACGGGAGTTGACACAGATACGCAGTATTTT CAWSAPNTGVDTDTQYF
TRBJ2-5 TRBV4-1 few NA TGCGCCAGCAGCCAAGATGGCGGAGGTGGGGAGACCCAGTACTTC CASSQDGGGGETQYF